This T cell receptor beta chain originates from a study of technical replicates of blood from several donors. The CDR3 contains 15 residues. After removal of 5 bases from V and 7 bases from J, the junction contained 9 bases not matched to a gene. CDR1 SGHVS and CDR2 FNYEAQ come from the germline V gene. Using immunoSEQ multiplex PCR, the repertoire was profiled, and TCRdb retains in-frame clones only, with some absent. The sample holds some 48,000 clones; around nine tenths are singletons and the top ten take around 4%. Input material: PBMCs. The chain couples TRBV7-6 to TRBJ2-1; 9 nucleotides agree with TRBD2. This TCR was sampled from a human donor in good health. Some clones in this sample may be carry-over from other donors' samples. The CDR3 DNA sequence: TGTGCCAGCAGCCCCTTTGCGGGAGGGCATAATGAGCAGTTCTTC. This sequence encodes CASSPFAGGHNEQFF.